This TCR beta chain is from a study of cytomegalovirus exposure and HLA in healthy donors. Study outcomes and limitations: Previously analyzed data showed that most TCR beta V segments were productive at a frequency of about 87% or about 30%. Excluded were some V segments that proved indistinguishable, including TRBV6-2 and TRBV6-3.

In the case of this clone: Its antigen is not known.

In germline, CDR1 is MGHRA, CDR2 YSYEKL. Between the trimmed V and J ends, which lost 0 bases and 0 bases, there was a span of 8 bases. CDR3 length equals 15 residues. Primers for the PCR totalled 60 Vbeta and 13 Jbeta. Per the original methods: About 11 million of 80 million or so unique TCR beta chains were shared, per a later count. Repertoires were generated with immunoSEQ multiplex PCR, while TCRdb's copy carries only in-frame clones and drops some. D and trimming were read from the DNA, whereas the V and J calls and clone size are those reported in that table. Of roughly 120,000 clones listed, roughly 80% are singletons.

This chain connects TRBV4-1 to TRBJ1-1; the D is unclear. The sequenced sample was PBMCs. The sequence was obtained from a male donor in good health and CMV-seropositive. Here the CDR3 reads CASSQDRDMNTEAFF. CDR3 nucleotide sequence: TGCGCCAGCAGCCAAGATAGAGACATGAACACTGAAGCTTTCTTT.